These 8 T cell receptor beta chains originate from one sample sequenced in a study of human T cells and chemical hapten exposure (dated by TCRdb to the early 2020s). This sample's time point label indicates: pre-sensitization, week 0. According to the study, the label for this sample's treatment or condition signals: therapeutic diphenylcyclopropenone sensitization with weekly scalp DPC. The method was RACE. The sequencing machine was a NextSeq 500. TCRdb reanalyzed the raw reads on its own, using fastp at Q25 for trimming and MiXCR for clone calling, and kept in-frame beta chains. Records with the same CDR3 protein are collapsed into one entry carrying the most frequent genes and DNA. In all, the sample holds over 300,000 distinct CDR3 sequences, and approximately 5.1% of those were seen once. The ten top clones hold about 2.5% of the sample. The source was whole blood, collected in connection with sensitization to the hapten diphenylcyclopropenone (DPC). The source is a woman aged 45-65 years with alopecia areata. Some clones in this sample may be carry-over from other donors' samples.

The table lists this clonotype with many counts. J is TRBJ2-2 and V is TRBV5-1, with TRBD2 matching over 9 bases. The J segment lost 0 bases and the V segment lost 4 bases, leaving 4 bases of the junction unmatched. CDR1 and CDR2 from the germline V gene are SGHRS and YFSETQ. The CDR3 runs 16 residues. CDR3 nucleotide sequence: TGCGCCAGCAGCAGGACTAGCGCCTCGAACACCGGGGAGCTGTTTTTT. This codes for CASSRTSASNTGELFF.

This rearrangement joins TRBV28 to TRBJ1-5, with D unclear. This CDR3 contains 12 residues. Looked up from germline, CDR1 is MDHEN and CDR2 is SYDVKM. Trimming removed 6 bases from V and 6 bases from J, with 9 bases in between. CDR3 sequence: CASSHSLQPQHF. The CDR3, as DNA: TGTGCCAGCAGCCACAGCCTTCAGCCCCAGCATTTT.

This clonotype was observed many times. The V gene is TRBV10-3, the J gene TRBJ1-3; D is unresolved. CDR1 and CDR2 (germline): ENHRY, SYGVKD. V was clipped by 3 bases and J by 4 bases, with 10 bases between them. This CDR3 comprises 14 residues. As DNA, the CDR3 is TGTGCCATCAGTGACGGGGTGACGGGAAACACCATATATTTT. Translation: CAISDGVTGNTIYF.

The V call is TRBV21-1, the J call TRBJ1-2; TRBD1, the table's D call, lacks a check against the DNA. TRBV21-1 is labeled a pseudogene. The CDR3 spans 15 residues. The CDR3 DNA follows: TGTGCCAGCAGCCCTGGGACAGCGACAAACTATGGCTACACCTTC. Its protein is CASSPGTATNYGYTF.

This clonotype was recorded many times. J is TRBJ2-3 and V is TRBV7-9, with 14 bases fitting TRBD2. CDR3 length: 17 residues. The V segment lost 3 bases and the J segment 5 bases; nucleotides outside the gene matches: 7. Germline assignment: CDR1 SEHNR and CDR2 FQNEAQ (reference sequence). The CDR3 nucleotides read TGTGCCAGCAGCTTCCTACGACTAGCGGGAGGGGGAGATACGCAGTATTTT. The encoded protein is CASSFLRLAGGGDTQYF.

This clonotype was detected ten times or more. The CDR3 DNA sequence: TGCAGCGTTGAAGAAGGAACCGGGGAGCTGTTTTTT. This encodes CSVEEGTGELFF. This chain joins TRBV29-1 and TRBJ2-2; D is ambiguous. The CDR3 consists of 12 residues. Trimming left V 0 bases short and J 5 bases short, with 4 bases between. Germline CDR1 reads SQVTM; CDR2 reads ANQGSEA.

This clonotype was seen ten or more times. The rearrangement uses TRBV2 and TRBJ2-7; the match to TRBD1 covers 10 bases. Germline assignment: CDR1 SNHLY and CDR2 FYNNEI. Unmatched junction bases numbered 10, after V lost 7 bases and J lost 4 bases. The CDR3 sequence is 15 residues long. CDR3 region: CASNRYLGQGYEQYF. In nucleotides, the CDR3 is TGTGCCAGCAACCGATACCTGGGACAGGGGTACGAGCAGTACTTC.

The table lists this clonotype with many counts. V usage is TRBV7-9 and J usage is TRBJ1-2; unclear D gene. CDR1 is SEHNR and CDR2 is FQNEAQ in the germline V gene (reference sequence). The CDR3 is 15 amino acids. The ends were cut back, 0 bases at V and 5 bases at J, with 13 bases in the middle. In nucleotides, the CDR3 is TGTGCCAGCAGCTTAGCGCCTTCAGGAGGTTATGGCTACACCTTC. Encoded protein: CASSLAPSGGYGYTF. Complete variable domain (other parts from reference TRBV7-9 and TRBJ1-2): DTGVSQNPRHKITKRGQNVTFRCDPISEHNRLYWYRQTLGQGPEFLTYFQNEAQLEKSRLLSDRFSAERPKGSFSTLEIQRTEQGDSAMYLCASSLAPSGGYGYTFGSGTRLTVV.